The table lists the clone carrying this TCR beta chain with a count of one. The data belong to a study of cytomegalovirus exposure and HLA in healthy donors. The CDR3 consists of 16 residues. Germline-derived CDR1 and CDR2 are SNHLY and FYNNEI. Trimming removed 2 bases at V and 0 bases at J, with 12 bases between. The PCR made use of 60 Vbeta and 13 Jbeta primers. Using immunoSEQ multiplex PCR, the repertoire was profiled, and TCRdb retains in-frame clones only, with some absent. The data contain around 99,000 clones, 65% to 80% of them seen just once; the ten biggest clones take up 4.2%. The chain employs TRBV2 and TRBJ2-3; D possibly corresponds to TRBD1 (5 bases). The TCR was taken from a male donor in good health and CMV-seronegative. Sequenced: PBMCs. The CDR3 nucleotides are TGTGCCAGCAGTGAATTGGGCAGGGCTAGCACAGATACGCAGTATTTT. This translates into CASSELGRASTDTQYF.